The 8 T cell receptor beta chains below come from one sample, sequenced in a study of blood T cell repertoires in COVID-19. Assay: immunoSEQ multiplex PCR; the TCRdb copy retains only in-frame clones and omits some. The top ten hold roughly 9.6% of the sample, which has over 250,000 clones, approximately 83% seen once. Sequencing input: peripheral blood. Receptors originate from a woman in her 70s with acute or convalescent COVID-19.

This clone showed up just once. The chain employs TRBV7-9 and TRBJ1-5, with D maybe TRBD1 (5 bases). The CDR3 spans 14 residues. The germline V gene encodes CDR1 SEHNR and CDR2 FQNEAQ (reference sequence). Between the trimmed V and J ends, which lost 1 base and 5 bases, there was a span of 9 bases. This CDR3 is CASSLGVGDQPQHF. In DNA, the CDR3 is TGTGCCAGCAGCTTAGGGGTAGGGGATCAGCCCCAGCATTTT.

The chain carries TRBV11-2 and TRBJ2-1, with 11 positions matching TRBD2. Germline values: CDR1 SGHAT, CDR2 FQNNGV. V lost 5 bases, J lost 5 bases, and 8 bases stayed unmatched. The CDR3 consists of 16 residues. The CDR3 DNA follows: TGTGCCAGCAGCCGGGTGGGACTAGCGGCGGACAATGAGCAGTTCTTC. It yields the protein CASSRVGLAADNEQFF.

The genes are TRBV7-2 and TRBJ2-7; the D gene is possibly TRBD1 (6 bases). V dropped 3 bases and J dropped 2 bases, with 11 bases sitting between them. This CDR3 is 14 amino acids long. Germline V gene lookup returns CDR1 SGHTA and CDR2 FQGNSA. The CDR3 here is CASSLNRATYEQYF. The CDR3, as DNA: TGTGCCAGCAGCTTGAACAGGGCAACCTACGAGCAGTACTTC.

As DNA, the CDR3 is TGTGCCAGCAGCAGGGGCGAAAGGATGGGGGGCTACACCTTC. This gives the protein CASSRGERMGGYTF. The chain links TRBV11-2 to TRBJ1-2, with D possibly being TRBD1 (5 bases). CDR3 length equals 14 residues. CDR1 is SGHAT and CDR2 is FQNNGV in the germline V gene. Trimming stripped 5 bases from V and 8 bases from J, with 18 bases between.

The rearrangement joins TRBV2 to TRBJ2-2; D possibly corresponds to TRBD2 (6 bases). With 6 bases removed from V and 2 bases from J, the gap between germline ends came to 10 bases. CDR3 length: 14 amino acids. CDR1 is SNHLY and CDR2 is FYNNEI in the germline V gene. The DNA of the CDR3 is TGTGCCAGCAGGGGGACTTCTAACACCGGGGAGCTGTTTTTT. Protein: CASRGTSNTGELFF.

The CDR3 DNA is TGTGCCAGTAGTATCTCCTTCAGGGGGCGGATGGAGCAGTACTTC. It translates to CASSISFRGRMEQYF. The chain is built from TRBV19 and TRBJ2-7, with 8 bases lining up with TRBD1. Per germline, CDR1 LNHDA and CDR2 SQIVND (reference sequence). V shed 3 bases, J shed 7 bases, and the junction held 11 bases outside the gene matches. The CDR3 length is 15 residues.

CDR3 nucleotides: TGTGCCAGCAGCCCTTTGGGGCGGGACCCCCTCTATGGCTACACCTTC. As protein: CASSPLGRDPLYGYTF. The chain combines TRBV4-2 with TRBJ1-2, with a weak D call TRBD1 (5 bases). Germline V gene sequence: CDR1 LGHNA, CDR2 YNFKEQ. V lost 4 bases and J lost 4, with 19 bases in between. The CDR3 consists of 16 residues.

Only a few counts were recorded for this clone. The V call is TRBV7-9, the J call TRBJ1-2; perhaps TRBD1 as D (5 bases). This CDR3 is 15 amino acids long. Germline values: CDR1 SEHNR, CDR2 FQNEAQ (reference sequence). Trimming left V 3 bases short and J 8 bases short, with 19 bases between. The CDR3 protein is CASSLGTGRGGGYTF. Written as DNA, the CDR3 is TGTGCCAGCAGCTTGGGGACTGGGCGGGGAGGAGGCTACACCTTC.